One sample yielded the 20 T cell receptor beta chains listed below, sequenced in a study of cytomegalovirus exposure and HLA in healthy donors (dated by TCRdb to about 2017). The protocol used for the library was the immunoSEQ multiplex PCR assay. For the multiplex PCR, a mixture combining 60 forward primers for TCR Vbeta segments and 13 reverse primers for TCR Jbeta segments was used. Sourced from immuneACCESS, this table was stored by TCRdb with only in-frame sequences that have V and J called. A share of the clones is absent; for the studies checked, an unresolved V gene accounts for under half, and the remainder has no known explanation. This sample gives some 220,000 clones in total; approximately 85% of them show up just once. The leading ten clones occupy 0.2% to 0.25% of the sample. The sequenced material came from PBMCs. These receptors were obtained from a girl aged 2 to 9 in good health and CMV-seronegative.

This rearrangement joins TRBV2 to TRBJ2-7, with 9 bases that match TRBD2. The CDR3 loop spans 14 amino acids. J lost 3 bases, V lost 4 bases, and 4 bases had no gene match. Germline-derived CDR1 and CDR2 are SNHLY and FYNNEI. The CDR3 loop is CASSVWRGGYEQYF. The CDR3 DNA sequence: TGTGCCAGCAGTGTTTGGCGGGGGGGCTACGAGCAGTACTTC.

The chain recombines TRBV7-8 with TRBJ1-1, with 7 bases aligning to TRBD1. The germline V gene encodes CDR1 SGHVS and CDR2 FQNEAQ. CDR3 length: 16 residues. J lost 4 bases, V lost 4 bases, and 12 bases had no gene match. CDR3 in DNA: TGTGCCAGCAGCTCTAGTCAGACCAGGGGGATCACTGAAGCTTTCTTT. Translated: CASSSSQTRGITEAFF.

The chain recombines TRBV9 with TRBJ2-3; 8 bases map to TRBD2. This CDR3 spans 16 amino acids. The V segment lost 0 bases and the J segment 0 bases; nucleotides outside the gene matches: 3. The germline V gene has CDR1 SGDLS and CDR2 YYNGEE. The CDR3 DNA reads TGTGCCAGCAGCGTAGTGGCTAGCGGGAGCACAGATACGCAGTATTTT. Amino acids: CASSVVASGSTDTQYF.

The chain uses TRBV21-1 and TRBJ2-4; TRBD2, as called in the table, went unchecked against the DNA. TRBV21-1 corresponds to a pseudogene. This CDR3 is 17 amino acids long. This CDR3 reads CASSKKVRREAKNIQYF. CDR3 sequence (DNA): TGTGCCAGCAGCAAGAAGGTGAGACGGGAGGCCAAAAACATTCAGTACTTC.

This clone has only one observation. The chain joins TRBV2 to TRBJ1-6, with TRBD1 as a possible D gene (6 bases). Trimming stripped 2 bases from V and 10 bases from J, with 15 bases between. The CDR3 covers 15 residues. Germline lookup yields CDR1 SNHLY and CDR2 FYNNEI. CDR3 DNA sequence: TGTGCCAGCAGTGAACGGGGGGCCGGGAGATCACCCCTCCACTTT. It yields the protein CASSERGAGRSPLHF.

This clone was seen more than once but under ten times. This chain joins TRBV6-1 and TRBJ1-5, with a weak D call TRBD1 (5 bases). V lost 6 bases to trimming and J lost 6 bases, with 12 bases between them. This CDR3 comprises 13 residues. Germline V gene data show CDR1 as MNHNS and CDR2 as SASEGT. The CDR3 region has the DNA TGTGCCAGCAGAGGGCAGGGAAGTCAGCCCCAGCATTTT. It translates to CASRGQGSQPQHF.

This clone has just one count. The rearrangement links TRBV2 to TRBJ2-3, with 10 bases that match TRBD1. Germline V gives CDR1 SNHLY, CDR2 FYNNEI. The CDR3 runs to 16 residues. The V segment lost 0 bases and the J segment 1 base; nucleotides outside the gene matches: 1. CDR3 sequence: CASSEAGTGGTDTQYF. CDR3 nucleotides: TGTGCCAGCAGTGAAGCCGGGACAGGGGGCACAGATACGCAGTATTTT. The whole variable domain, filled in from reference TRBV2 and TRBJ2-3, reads EPEVTQTPSHQVTQMGQEVILRCVPISNHLYFYWYRQILGQKVEFLVSFYNNEISEKSEIFDDQFSVERPDGSNFTLKIRSTKLEDSAMYFCASSEAGTGGTDTQYFGPGTRLTVL.

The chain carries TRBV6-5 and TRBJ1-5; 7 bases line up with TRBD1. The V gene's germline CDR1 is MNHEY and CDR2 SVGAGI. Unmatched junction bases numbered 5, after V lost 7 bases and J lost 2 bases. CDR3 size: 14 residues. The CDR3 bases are TGTGCCAGCACCACCGGGACAGGCAATCAGCCCCAGCATTTT. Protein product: CASTTGTGNQPQHF.

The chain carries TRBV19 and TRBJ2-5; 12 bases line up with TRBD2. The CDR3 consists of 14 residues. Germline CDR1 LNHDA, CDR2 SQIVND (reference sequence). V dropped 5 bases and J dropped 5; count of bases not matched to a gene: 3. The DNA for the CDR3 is TGTGCCAGTAGTCAGGGGACTAGCGGGGAGACCCAGTACTTC. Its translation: CASSQGTSGETQYF.

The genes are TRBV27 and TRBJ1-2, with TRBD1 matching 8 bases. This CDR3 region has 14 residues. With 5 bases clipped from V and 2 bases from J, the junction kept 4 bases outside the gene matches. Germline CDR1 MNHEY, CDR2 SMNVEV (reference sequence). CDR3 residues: CASSPGGSNYGYTF. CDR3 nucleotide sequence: TGTGCCAGCAGTCCAGGGGGCTCCAACTATGGCTACACCTTC.

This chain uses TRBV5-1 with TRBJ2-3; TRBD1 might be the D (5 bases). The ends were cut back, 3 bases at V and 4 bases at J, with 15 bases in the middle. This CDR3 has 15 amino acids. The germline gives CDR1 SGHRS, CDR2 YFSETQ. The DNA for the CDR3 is TGCGCCAGCAGCTCGCATGTCAAGGGGTCAGATACGCAGTATTTT. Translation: CASSSHVKGSDTQYF.

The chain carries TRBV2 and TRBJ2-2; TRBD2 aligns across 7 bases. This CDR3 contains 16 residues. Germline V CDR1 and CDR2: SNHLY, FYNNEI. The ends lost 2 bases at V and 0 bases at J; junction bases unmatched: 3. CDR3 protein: CASSEQRGTNTGELFF. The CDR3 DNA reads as TGTGCCAGCAGTGAACAGCGGGGTACGAACACCGGGGAGCTGTTTTTT. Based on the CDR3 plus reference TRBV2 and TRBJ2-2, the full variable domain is EPEVTQTPSHQVTQMGQEVILRCVPISNHLYFYWYRQILGQKVEFLVSFYNNEISEKSEIFDDQFSVERPDGSNFTLKIRSTKLEDSAMYFCASSEQRGTNTGELFFGEGSRLTVL.

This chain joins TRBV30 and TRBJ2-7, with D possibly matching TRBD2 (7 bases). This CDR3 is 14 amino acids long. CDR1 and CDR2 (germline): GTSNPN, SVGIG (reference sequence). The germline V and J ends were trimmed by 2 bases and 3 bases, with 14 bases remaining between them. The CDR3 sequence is CAWSRGGLVYEQYF. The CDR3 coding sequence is TGTGCCTGGAGTAGGGGGGGGCTAGTCTACGAGCAGTACTTC.

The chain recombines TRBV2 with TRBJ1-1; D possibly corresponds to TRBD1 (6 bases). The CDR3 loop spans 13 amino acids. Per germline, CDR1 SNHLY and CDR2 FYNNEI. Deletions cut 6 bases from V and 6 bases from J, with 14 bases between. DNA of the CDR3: TGTGCCAGCAGCGAACAGGGTCCCCCTGAAGCTTTCTTT. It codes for CASSEQGPPEAFF.

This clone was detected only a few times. CDR3 loop: CASSQKAGEKLFF. CDR3 nucleotide sequence: TGCGCCAGCAGCCAAAAAGCAGGAGAAAAACTGTTTTTT. The chain carries TRBV4-1 and TRBJ1-4; unclear D gene. This CDR3 is 13 amino acids long. Germline V gives CDR1 MGHRA, CDR2 YSYEKL. Trimming removed 2 bases from V and 8 bases from J, with 9 bases in between.

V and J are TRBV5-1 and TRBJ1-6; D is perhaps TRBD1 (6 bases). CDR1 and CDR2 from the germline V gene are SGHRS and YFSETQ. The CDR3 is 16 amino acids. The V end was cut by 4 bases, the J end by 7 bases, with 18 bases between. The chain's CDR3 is CASSPRGGPGNSPLHF. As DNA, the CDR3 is TGCGCCAGCAGCCCACGAGGGGGTCCCGGAAATTCACCCCTCCACTTT. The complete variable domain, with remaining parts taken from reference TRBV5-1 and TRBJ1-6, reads KAGVTQTPRYLIKTRGQQVTLSCSPISGHRSVSWYQQTPGQGLQFLFEYFSETQRNKGNFPGRFSGRQFSNSRSEMNVSTLELGDSALYLCASSPRGGPGNSPLHFGNGTRLTVT.

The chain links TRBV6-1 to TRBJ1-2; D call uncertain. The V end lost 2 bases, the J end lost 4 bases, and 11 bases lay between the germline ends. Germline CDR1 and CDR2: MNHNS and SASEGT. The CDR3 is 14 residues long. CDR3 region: CASSELRAGYGYTF. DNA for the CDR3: TGTGCCAGCAGTGAACTGAGGGCTGGCTATGGCTACACCTTC.

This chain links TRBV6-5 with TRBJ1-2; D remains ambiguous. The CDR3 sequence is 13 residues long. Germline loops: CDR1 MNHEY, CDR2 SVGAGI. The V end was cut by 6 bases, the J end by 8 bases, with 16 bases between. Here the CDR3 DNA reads TGTGCCAGCAGACCACTTCCCCCGGGGGGCTACACCTTC. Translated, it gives CASRPLPPGGYTF.

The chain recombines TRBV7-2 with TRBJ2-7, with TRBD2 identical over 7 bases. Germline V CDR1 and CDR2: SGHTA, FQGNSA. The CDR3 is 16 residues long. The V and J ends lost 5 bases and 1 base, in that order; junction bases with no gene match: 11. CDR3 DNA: TGTGCCAGCAGCAGGGACGGCGGGAGCATGTCCTACGAGCAGTACTTC. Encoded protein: CASSRDGGSMSYEQYF.

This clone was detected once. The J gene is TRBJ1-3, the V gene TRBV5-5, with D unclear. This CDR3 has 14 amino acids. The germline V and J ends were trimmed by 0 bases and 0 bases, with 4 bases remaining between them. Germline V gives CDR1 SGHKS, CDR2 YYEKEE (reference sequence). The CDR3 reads CASSLAFSGNTIYF. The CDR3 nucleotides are TGTGCCAGCAGCTTGGCGTTCTCTGGAAACACCATATATTTT.